The 29 T cell receptor beta chains below come from one sample, sequenced in a study of CD8+CD57+ T cells in acquired aplastic anemia. An expansion of CD8+CD57+ cells by flow cytometry had been shown in patients chosen for sequencing. Template material for TCR beta VDJ and CDR3 profiling consisted of genomic DNA. One entry per CDR3 protein results from TCRdb running MiXCR on the reads. The sample consists of 150,000 or so distinct CDR3 sequences, 40% to 60% of them appearing once. Sequences were obtained from sorted CD4+, CD8+, or CD8+CD57+ T cells (not recorded which) from PBMCs. These receptors came from a human donor with aplastic anemia.

The sample holds many counts of this clonotype. The rearrangement uses TRBV9 and TRBJ2-7; D is unresolved. Between the trimmed V and J ends, which lost 0 bases and 3 bases, there was a span of 16 bases. Germline assignment: CDR1 SGDLS and CDR2 YYNGEE. The CDR3 has 16 amino acids. This CDR3 reads CASSVGSWGSHYEQYF. The DNA for the CDR3 is TGTGCCAGCAGCGTAGGGTCGTGGGGATCCCACTACGAGCAGTACTTC. Using reference TRBV9 and TRBJ2-7 for the parts outside the CDR3, the full variable domain is DSGVTQTPKHLITATGQRVTLRCSPRSGDLSVYWYQQSLDQGLQFLIQYYNGEERAKGNILERFSAQQFPDLHSELNLSSLELGDSALYFCASSVGSWGSHYEQYFGPGTRLTVT.

This clonotype was recorded at least ten times. V and J are TRBV10-3 and TRBJ1-4; no reliable D call. Per germline, CDR1 ENHRY and CDR2 SYGVKD. This CDR3 spans 16 amino acids. The V end was cut by 3 bases, the J end by 7 bases, with 18 bases between. The CDR3 DNA reads as TGTGCCATCAGTGAACCTCCGGACGGGGAGGGTGAAAAACTGTTTTTT. It specifies CAISEPPDGEGEKLFF.

There are many counts of this clonotype. This chain links TRBV25-1 with TRBJ2-3; 9 nucleotides line up with TRBD2. V lost 3 bases, J lost 3 bases, and 10 bases stayed unmatched. The CDR3 sequence is 17 residues long. Germline CDR1 and CDR2: MGHDK and SYGVNS. CDR3 nucleotide sequence: TGTGCCAGCAGTGAGCCCTCGGCGGGAGGGCCGACAGATACGCAGTATTTT. It yields the protein CASSEPSAGGPTDTQYF.

In its sample, this clonotype was seen many times. CDR3 region: CSARGAIGYGYTF. The CDR3 region has the DNA TGCAGTGCTAGAGGCGCTATCGGATATGGCTACACCTTC. The chain joins TRBV20-1 to TRBJ1-2; unclear D gene. Germline CDR1 is DFQATT and CDR2 is SNEGSKA (reference sequence). CDR3 length equals 13 residues. Trimming shortened V by 1 base and J by 5 bases, and 11 bases separated the two germline ends.

The CDR3 region is CASSLTSGGQETQYF. Here the CDR3 DNA reads TGTGCCAGCAGCCTAACTAGCGGGGGCCAAGAGACCCAGTACTTC. The V and J genes are TRBV7-2 and TRBJ2-5, with 11 bases fitting TRBD2. Germline trimming cut 5 bases from V and 1 base from J; bases unmatched to any gene: 3. Germline V gene sequence: CDR1 SGHTA, CDR2 FQGNSA. There are 15 residues in the CDR3. Based on the CDR3 plus reference TRBV7-2 and TRBJ2-5, the full variable domain is GAGVSQSPSNKVTEKGKDVELRCDPISGHTALYWYRQSLGQGLEFLIYFQGNSAPDKSGLPSDRFSAERTGGSVSTLTIQRTQQEDSAVYLCASSLTSGGQETQYFGPGTRLLVL.

This chain connects TRBV24-1 to TRBJ1-2; 8 bases match TRBD1. The J segment lost 5 bases and the V segment lost 7 bases, leaving 5 bases of the junction unmatched. CDR1 and CDR2 from the germline V gene are KGHDR and SFDVKD. The CDR3 runs 13 residues. The CDR3 spells CATRPTGEYGYTF. The CDR3 DNA follows: TGTGCCACCAGGCCGACAGGGGAATATGGCTACACCTTC.

This clonotype was found many times. The chain combines TRBV6-1 with TRBJ1-1; 7 positions match TRBD1. The V segment lost 4 bases and the J segment 7 bases; nucleotides outside the gene matches: 6. CDR3 length: 13 residues. The germline gives CDR1 MNHNS, CDR2 SASEGT. The CDR3 DNA follows: TGTGCCAGCAGTGCTTACAGGGGAAGTGAAGCTTTCTTT. This translates into CASSAYRGSEAFF.

The chain links TRBV9 to TRBJ2-5; D not certain. The CDR3 covers 13 residues. The V end lost 3 bases, the J end lost 5 bases, and 11 bases lay between the germline ends. Germline V lookup: CDR1 SGDLS, CDR2 YYNGEE. DNA of the CDR3: TGTGCCAGCAGCGATCTCACCGGCGAGACCCAGTACTTC. Amino acids: CASSDLTGETQYF.

The J gene is TRBJ2-5, the V gene TRBV10-3; no reliable D call. The CDR3 loop spans 11 amino acids. V shed 10 bases and J shed 5 bases, with 11 bases lying between them. From germline, CDR1 is ENHRY and CDR2 SYGVKD. In DNA, the CDR3 is TGTGCCAGCGCGGAAGGGGAGACCCAGTACTTC. This translates into CASAEGETQYF.

This clonotype was seen repeatedly, ten times or more. This chain links TRBV7-9 with TRBJ2-7; D is undetermined. CDR3 length equals 13 residues. V was cut by 4 bases and J by 2 bases, with 9 bases left in between. Germline CDR1 reads SEHNR; CDR2 reads FQNEAQ (reference sequence). CDR3 protein: CASSSSATYEQYF. The CDR3 coding sequence is TGTGCCAGCAGCTCAAGCGCCACCTACGAGCAGTACTTC.

This clonotype has ten or more counts. The chain uses TRBV19 and TRBJ1-1; D is ambiguous. Germline-derived CDR1 and CDR2 are LNHDA and SQIVND (reference sequence). This CDR3 is 15 amino acids long. V dropped 4 bases and J dropped 1 base, with 13 bases sitting between them. DNA for the CDR3: TGTGCCAGTAGTACGAGACGGATCACGAACACTGAAGCTTTCTTT. It codes for CASSTRRITNTEAFF. The complete variable domain, with remaining parts taken from reference TRBV19 and TRBJ1-1, reads DGGITQSPKYLFRKEGQNVTLSCEQNLNHDAMYWYRQDPGQGLRLIYYSQIVNDFQKGDIAEGYSVSREKKESFPLTVTSAQKNPTAFYLCASSTRRITNTEAFFGQGTRLTVV.

This clonotype was counted ten times or more. The chain is built from TRBV10-1 and TRBJ2-1, with D possibly matching TRBD2 (5 bases). The germline gives CDR1 WNHNN, CDR2 SYGVQD (reference sequence). The CDR3 has 13 residues. V was shortened by 4 bases and J by 8 bases, with 12 bases between the two germline ends. The CDR3 DNA follows: TGCGCCAGCAGTGGTCCTAGCTCCTATGAGCAGTTCTTC. Translation: CASSGPSSYEQFF.

A few counts support this clonotype. This rearrangement joins TRBV9 to TRBJ1-6, with no clear D. Germline CDR1 and CDR2: SGDLS and YYNGEE. Trimming left V 3 bases short and J 8 bases short, with 12 bases between. The CDR3 loop spans 14 amino acids. The chain's CDR3 is CASSETAADSPLHF. Written as DNA, the CDR3 is TGTGCCAGCAGCGAGACGGCTGCGGATTCACCCCTCCACTTT.

This clonotype was counted only a few times. The chain uses TRBV2 and TRBJ1-6; D remains ambiguous. CDR1 SNHLY and CDR2 FYNNEI come from the germline V gene. V lost 4 bases to trimming and J lost 13 bases, with 8 bases between them. CDR3 length: 11 residues. The CDR3 is CASSVWGPLHF. The CDR3 bases are TGTGCCAGCAGTGTTTGGGGTCCCCTCCACTTT. Complete variable domain (other parts from reference TRBV2 and TRBJ1-6): EPEVTQTPSHQVTQMGQEVILRCVPISNHLYFYWYRQILGQKVEFLVSFYNNEISEKSEIFDDQFSVERPDGSNFTLKIRSTKLEDSAMYFCASSVWGPLHFGNGTRLTVT.

This clonotype was found many times. V gene TRBV4-2 combines with J gene TRBJ2-3; possibly TRBD2 for D (6 bases). The CDR3 has 19 amino acids. The V end was cut by 3 bases, the J end by 0 bases, with 22 bases between. Germline CDR1 reads LGHNA; CDR2 reads YNFKEQ. The CDR3, as DNA: TGTGCCAGCAGCCAGCTCCCGGGGGACGCGGGGTCTAGCACAGATACGCAGTATTTT. As protein: CASSQLPGDAGSSTDTQYF.

This clonotype was seen more than once but under ten times. The chain has TRBV11-1 and TRBJ2-3; 9 nucleotides match TRBD1. Losses at the gene ends were 4 bases for V and 3 bases for J; bases not matched to a gene: 8. Germline assignment: CDR1 SGHAT and CDR2 FQDESV (reference sequence). CDR3 length: 16 residues. The CDR3 loop reads CASSSDRGIITDTQYF. The CDR3 DNA sequence: TGTGCCAGCAGCTCCGACAGGGGGATAATTACAGATACGCAGTATTTT.

The sample holds many counts of this clonotype. The rearrangement links TRBV5-6 to TRBJ1-2, with D perhaps TRBD1 (6 bases). This CDR3 is built from 14 residues. The ends were cut back, 1 base at V and 8 bases at J, with 15 bases in the middle. Germline lookup yields CDR1 SGHDT and CDR2 YYEEEE. The CDR3 loop reads CASSLSTGMQGYTF. In nucleotides, the CDR3 is TGTGCCAGCAGCTTGTCTACAGGGATGCAGGGCTACACCTTC.

The rearrangement links TRBV25-1 to TRBJ2-1; 7 bases are shared with TRBD2. CDR3 length: 21 residues. V lost 6 bases to trimming and J lost 0 bases; unmatched junction nucleotides: 23. The germline CDR1 and CDR2 sequences are MGHDK and SYGVNS. CDR3 nucleotide sequence: TGTGCCAGCAGCCCATTCGCCGTCTCGAGCGGGGAGCGTTCCTCCTACAATGAGCAGTTCTTC. Translation gives CASSPFAVSSGERSSYNEQFF.

The rearrangement links TRBV15 to TRBJ2-5; 7 bases are shared with TRBD2. V shed 3 bases, J shed 3 bases, and the junction held 4 bases outside the gene matches. CDR3 length equals 14 residues. CDR1 is LNHNV, CDR2 YYDKDF, per germline (reference sequence). This chain's CDR3 is CATSRPGTKETQYF. CDR3 coding DNA: TGTGCCACCAGCAGGCCAGGGACTAAAGAGACCCAGTACTTC.

Comments on this clonotype: A much larger clone is a single base away; this may be a read error. The CDR3 reads CASGPRDSQKGTQYF. The CDR3 nucleotides are TGTGCCAGCGGTCCACGGGACAGCCAAAAGGGGACCCAGTACTTC. The chain links TRBV12-3 or TRBV12-4 to TRBJ2-5; 7 bases are a match to TRBD1. Unmatched junction bases numbered 16, after V lost 8 bases and J lost 7 bases. CDR3 length equals 15 residues.

The chain carries TRBV10-3 and TRBJ2-7; maybe TRBD1 (5 bases). The germline V gene has CDR1 ENHRY and CDR2 SYGVKD. CDR3 length: 15 amino acids. V dropped 0 bases and J dropped 1 base, with 10 bases sitting between them. CDR3 protein: CAISESGARSYEQYF. Here the CDR3 DNA reads TGTGCCATCAGTGAGTCTGGGGCGAGATCCTACGAGCAGTACTTC.

As concerns this clonotype: Its ends do not fully match the called genes, so a read error is possible. The rearrangement joins TRBV19 to TRBJ2-7, with 7 bases aligning to TRBD2. Germline CDR1 is LNHDA and CDR2 is SQIVND (reference sequence). The CDR3 spans 14 residues. CDR3 residues: CACSIAGTNHEQYF. In DNA form, the CDR3 reads TGTGCCTGTAGTATAGCCGGGACTAACCACGAGCAGTACTTC.

V gene TRBV6-1 combines with J gene TRBJ1-3; weak D call: TRBD1 (5 bases). Germline V gene data show CDR1 as MNHNS and CDR2 as SASEGT. The germline V and J ends were trimmed by 9 bases and 3 bases, with 9 bases remaining between them. The CDR3 contains 12 residues. Here the CDR3 reads CARMTDGNTIYF. The DNA of the CDR3 is TGTGCCAGGATGACAGATGGAAACACCATATATTTT.

This clonotype occurred many times. The chain couples TRBV5-6 to TRBJ1-2; D is unresolved. Germline loops: CDR1 SGHDT, CDR2 YYEEEE. Trimming took off 0 bases at V and 7 bases at J, with 10 bases between the two ends. The CDR3 has 13 residues. The CDR3 DNA sequence: TGTGCCAGCAGCTTGGGTTCCGGGGTTGGCTACACCTTC. It encodes CASSLGSGVGYTF.

The V and J genes are TRBV15 and TRBJ2-1; no firm D call. CDR3 size: 15 residues. CDR1 and CDR2 (germline): LNHNV, YYDKDF (reference sequence). The V gene lost 0 bases and the J gene lost 7 bases, with 13 bases spanning the gap. The CDR3 region has the DNA TGTGCCACCAGCAGAGATCAGGCAGGTGCGAATGAGCAGTTCTTC. Translation: CATSRDQAGANEQFF.

The chain carries TRBV15 and TRBJ2-7; possible D gene TRBD1, 6 bases. Germline values: CDR1 LNHNV, CDR2 YYDKDF (reference sequence). The CDR3 covers 15 residues. V lost 6 bases and J lost 1, with 16 bases in between. The CDR3 sequence: CATRPPDRPSYEQYF. The CDR3 nucleotides read TGTGCCACCAGACCCCCGGACAGACCTTCCTACGAGCAGTACTTC. Variable domain in full (rest from reference TRBV15 and TRBJ2-7): DAMVIQNPRYQVTQFGKPVTLSCSQTLNHNVMYWYQQKSSQAPKLLFHYYDKDFNNEADTPDNFQSRRPNTSFCFLDIRSPGLGDTAMYLCATRPPDRPSYEQYFGPGTRLTVT.

This chain joins TRBV15 and TRBJ2-7; D uncertain. Germline V gene data show CDR1 as LNHNV and CDR2 as YYDKDF (reference sequence). The CDR3 contains 13 residues. Trimming removed 6 bases from V and 0 bases from J, with 9 bases in between. The CDR3 is CATRSWTSYEQYF. In nucleotides, the CDR3 is TGTGCCACCAGATCGTGGACCTCCTACGAGCAGTACTTC.

This chain joins TRBV6-4 and TRBJ1-5; D ambiguous. The V end was cut by 2 bases, the J end by 2 bases, with 10 bases between. This CDR3 contains 15 residues. Germline assignment: CDR1 MRHNA and CDR2 SNTAGT. The CDR3 is CASSDDPSGNQPQHF. In DNA, the CDR3 is TGTGCCAGCAGTGACGATCCGTCTGGCAATCAGCCCCAGCATTTT.

The chain carries TRBV10-1 and TRBJ1-2; D is ambiguous. This CDR3 has 10 amino acids. Germline CDR1 is WNHNN and CDR2 is SYGVQD (reference sequence). V lost 8 bases and J 8 bases, leaving 9 bases between the germline ends. In DNA form, the CDR3 reads TGCGCCAGCGTCGTCAGGGGCTACACCTTC. Translated: CASVVRGYTF.